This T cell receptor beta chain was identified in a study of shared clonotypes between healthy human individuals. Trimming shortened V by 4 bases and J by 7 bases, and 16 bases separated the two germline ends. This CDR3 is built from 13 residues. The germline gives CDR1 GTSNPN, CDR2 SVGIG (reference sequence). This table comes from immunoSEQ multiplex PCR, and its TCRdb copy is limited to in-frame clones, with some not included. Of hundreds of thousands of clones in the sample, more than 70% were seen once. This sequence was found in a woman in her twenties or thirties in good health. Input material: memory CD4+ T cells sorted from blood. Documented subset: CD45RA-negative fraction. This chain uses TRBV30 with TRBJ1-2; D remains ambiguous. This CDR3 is CAWIGDGRRGYTF. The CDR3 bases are TGTGCCTGGATAGGTGACGGCCGACGTGGCTACACCTTC.